The 13 T cell receptor beta chains reported below all come from one sample, sequenced in a study of T cell repertoires in cytomegalovirus infection. One entry per CDR3 protein results from TCRdb running MiXCR on the reads. The profile shows around 240,000 distinct CDR3 sequences, over 20% of them singletons. The material sequenced was CD8+ T cells from PBMCs. Receptor source: a human donor in good health (CMV status not recorded). Some clones in this sample may be carry-over from other donors' samples.

The V gene is TRBV2, the J gene TRBJ1-1; D not resolved. Trimming shortened V by 6 bases and J by 1 base, and 15 bases separated the two germline ends. Per germline, CDR1 SNHLY and CDR2 FYNNEI. The CDR3 extends over 15 amino acids. This CDR3 reads CASRYTGTGNTEAFF. DNA of the CDR3: TGTGCCAGCAGATACACCGGAACGGGGAACACTGAAGCTTTCTTT.

V and J are TRBV23-1 and TRBJ1-5; D not resolved. TRBV23-1 is flagged as an ORF with uncertain function. The CDR3 is 14 amino acids. V lost 3 bases to trimming and J lost 6 bases, with 12 bases between them. The CDR3 reads CASSQRRAAQPQHF. Written as DNA, the CDR3 is TGCGCCAGCAGTCAGCGGCGCGCGGCTCAGCCCCAGCATTTT.

The J gene is TRBJ1-2, the V gene TRBV7-3; D unresolved. The V gene's germline CDR1 is SGHTA and CDR2 FQGTGA. The CDR3 covers 16 residues. Trimming cost V 5 bases and J 3 bases, with 19 bases left between them. The CDR3 nucleotides are TGTGCCAGCAGCCCGACCCCGGTGAGGACGGACTATGGCTACACCTTC. This gives the protein CASSPTPVRTDYGYTF.

This clonotype was detected ten times or more. The rearrangement links TRBV7-9 to TRBJ1-1; 10 bases are shared with TRBD1. The length of the CDR3 is 17 residues. V trimming: 5 bases; J trimming: 3 bases; junction bases outside the gene matches: 12. The germline V gene has CDR1 SEHNR and CDR2 FQNEAQ (reference sequence). CDR3: CASSPPKLGQGYTEAFF. CDR3 nucleotides: TGTGCCAGCAGCCCGCCGAAGCTGGGACAGGGGTACACTGAAGCTTTCTTT.

The chain carries TRBV6-5 and TRBJ2-3; TRBD2 aligns across 14 bases. This CDR3 spans 18 amino acids. The germline gives CDR1 MNHEY, CDR2 SVGAGI. J lost 4 bases, V lost 5 bases, and 11 bases had no gene match. The CDR3 reads CASSHPRTSGGRADTQYF. CDR3 coding DNA: TGTGCCAGCAGTCACCCCCGGACTAGCGGGGGGCGGGCAGATACGCAGTATTTT.

V is TRBV11-3 and J is TRBJ2-7; 9 nucleotides line up with TRBD2. CDR3 length: 15 amino acids. Losses at the gene ends were 0 bases for V and 2 bases for J; bases not matched to a gene: 2. Germline V gene sequence: CDR1 SGHNT, CDR2 YENEEA. The CDR3 sequence: CASSLDAGGPYEQYF. The DNA of the CDR3 is TGTGCCAGCAGCTTAGACGCGGGGGGGCCCTACGAGCAGTACTTC.

This clonotype was seen a handful of times. The rearrangement links TRBV6-4 to TRBJ1-1, with D tentatively TRBD1 (6 bases). The CDR3 is made up of 13 amino acids. The V gene's germline CDR1 is MRHNA and CDR2 SNTAGT. Trimming pared 5 bases from V and 5 bases from J, leaving 12 bases between. The CDR3 spells CASSRGRETEAFF. The CDR3 DNA reads TGTGCCAGCAGTCGGGGGCGCGAGACTGAAGCTTTCTTT.

V gene TRBV20-1 combines with J gene TRBJ2-3, with 7 bases identical to TRBD1. The germline V gene has CDR1 DFQATT and CDR2 SNEGSKA (reference sequence). This CDR3 region has 15 residues. V shed 5 bases and J 0 bases; nucleotides not matched to a gene: 8. For the CDR3, the DNA is TGCAGTGCTGCCCCAGGACAGGCGAGCACAGATACGCAGTATTTT. As protein: CSAAPGQASTDTQYF.

This clonotype was counted between two and nine times. V and J are TRBV19 and TRBJ1-5, with D perhaps matching TRBD1 (5 bases). V lost 5 bases and J lost 9, with 23 bases in between. The CDR3 is 16 amino acids. Per the germline V gene, CDR1 is LNHDA and CDR2 is SQIVND (reference sequence). In nucleotides, the CDR3 is TGTGCCAGTAGTTGGGGGACGGCCTATCAGGTGGGGCCCCAGCATTTT. The encoded protein is CASSWGTAYQVGPQHF.

This clonotype was detected a few times. The rearrangement links TRBV2 to TRBJ2-7, with D unresolved. The CDR3 extends over 14 amino acids. Per germline, CDR1 SNHLY and CDR2 FYNNEI. V lost 3 bases to trimming and J lost 2 bases, with 11 bases between them. CDR3 nucleotides: TGTGCCAGCAGTGACCCCCTCCGGACCTACGAGCAGTACTTC. This translates into CASSDPLRTYEQYF.

This clonotype has a handful of counts. The chain carries TRBV25-1 and TRBJ1-5; D is undetermined. The CDR3 runs to 14 residues. V gave up 1 base and J gave up 1 base, with 5 bases separating them. From germline, CDR1 is MGHDK and CDR2 SYGVNS. CDR3 in amino acids: CASSELISNQPQHF. CDR3 DNA sequence: TGTGCCAGCAGTGAATTAATAAGCAATCAGCCCCAGCATTTT.

V gene TRBV4-1 combines with J gene TRBJ2-1; D ambiguous. The CDR3 loop spans 17 amino acids. Germline V gene sequence: CDR1 MGHRA, CDR2 YSYEKL. V shed 0 bases and J shed 0 bases, with 12 bases lying between them. CDR3 sequence reads: CASSQDKGPLSYNEQFF. CDR3 DNA: TGCGCCAGCAGCCAAGATAAAGGGCCTCTCTCCTACAATGAGCAGTTCTTC.

The chain recombines TRBV28 with TRBJ1-1; weak D call: TRBD1 (5 bases). The CDR3 loop spans 15 amino acids. Germline loops: CDR1 MDHEN, CDR2 SYDVKM. Trimming stripped 6 bases from V and 0 bases from J, with 14 bases between. The CDR3 region is CASSNRGQVNTEAFF. The CDR3, as DNA: TGTGCCAGCAGCAATCGTGGACAAGTGAACACTGAAGCTTTCTTT.